The clone carrying this T cell receptor beta chain was found a few times. The antigen is undetermined. This sample is part of a study of cytomegalovirus exposure and HLA in healthy donors. Whole-study results and caveats: It was 150 to 200 TCR beta chains that were listed as cytomegalovirus-associated. Accurate predictions that matched the HLA-A and HLA-B alleles of most subjects were reportedly made from TCR beta sequences.

Donors in the study were healthy people who gave bone marrow. Both 60 Vbeta primers and 13 Jbeta primers went into the PCR. Produced via immunoSEQ multiplex PCR; TCRdb's table is partial and in-frame only. Here the sample spans around 190,000 clones, approximately 80% being singletons. The CDR3 sequence is 15 residues long. Unmatched junction bases numbered 3, after V lost 2 bases and J lost 6 bases. Germline V gene sequence: CDR1 MNHNS, CDR2 SASEGT. This TCR derives from a woman in her twenties or thirties in good health and CMV-seronegative. This chain connects TRBV6-1 to TRBJ1-6; TRBD1 matches 8 bases. What was sequenced was PBMCs. CDR3 sequence (DNA): TGTGCCAGCAGTGAACTGACAGGGGTTAATTCACCCCTCCACTTT. Amino acid sequence: CASSELTGVNSPLHF.